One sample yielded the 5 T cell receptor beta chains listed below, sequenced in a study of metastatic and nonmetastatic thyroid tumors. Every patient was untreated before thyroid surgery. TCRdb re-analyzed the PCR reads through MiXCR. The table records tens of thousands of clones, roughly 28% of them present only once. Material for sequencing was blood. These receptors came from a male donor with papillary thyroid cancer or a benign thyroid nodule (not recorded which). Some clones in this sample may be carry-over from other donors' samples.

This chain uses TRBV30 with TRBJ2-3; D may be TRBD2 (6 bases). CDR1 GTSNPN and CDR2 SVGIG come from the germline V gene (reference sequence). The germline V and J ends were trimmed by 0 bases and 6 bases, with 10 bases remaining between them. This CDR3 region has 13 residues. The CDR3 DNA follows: TGTGCCTGGAGTGTACGGGAGCGGGATACGCAGTATTTT. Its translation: CAWSVRERDTQYF.

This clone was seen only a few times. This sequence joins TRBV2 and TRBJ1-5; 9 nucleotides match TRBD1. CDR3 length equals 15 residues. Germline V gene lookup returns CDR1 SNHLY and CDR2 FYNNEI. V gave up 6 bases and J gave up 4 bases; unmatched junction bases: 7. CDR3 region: CASRLGTGPNQPQHF. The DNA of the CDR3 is TGTGCCAGCAGGCTCGGGACAGGGCCAAATCAGCCCCAGCATTTT.

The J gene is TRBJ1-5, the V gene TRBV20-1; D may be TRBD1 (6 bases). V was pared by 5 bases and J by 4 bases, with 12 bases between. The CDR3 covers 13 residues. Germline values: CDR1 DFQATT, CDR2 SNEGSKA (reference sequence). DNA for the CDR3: TGCAGTGCTGCCCCGGGGGCTAATCAGCCCCAGCATTTT. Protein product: CSAAPGANQPQHF.

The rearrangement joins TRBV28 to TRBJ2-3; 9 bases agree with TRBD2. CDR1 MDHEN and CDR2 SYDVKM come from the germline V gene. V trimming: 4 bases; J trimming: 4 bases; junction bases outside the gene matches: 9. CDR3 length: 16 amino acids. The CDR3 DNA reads TGTGCCAGCAGTTCCATTAGCGGGAGAAGGGCAGATACGCAGTATTTT. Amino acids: CASSSISGRRADTQYF. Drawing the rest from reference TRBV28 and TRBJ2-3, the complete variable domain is DVKVTQSSRYLVKRTGEKVFLECVQDMDHENMFWYRQDPGLGLRLIYFSYDVKMKEKGDIPEGYSVSREKKERFSLILESASTNQTSMYLCASSSISGRRADTQYFGPGTRLTVL.

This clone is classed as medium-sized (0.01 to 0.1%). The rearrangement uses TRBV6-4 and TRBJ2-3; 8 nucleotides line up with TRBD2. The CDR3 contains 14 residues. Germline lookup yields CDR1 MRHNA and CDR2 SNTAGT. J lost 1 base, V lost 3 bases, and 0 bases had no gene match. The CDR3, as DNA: TGTGCCAGCAGTGAAGCGGGAGGCACAGATACGCAGTATTTT. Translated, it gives CASSEAGGTDTQYF.